A selection of T cell receptor beta chains follows, all from one sample in a study of CD8 T cells in ankylosing spondylitis. Via MiXCR, TCRdb re-called the 5' RACE reads, giving one row per CDR3 protein. This sample has roughly 230,000 distinct CDR3 sequences, with over 15% found just once. The sample was blood, either unsorted or a sorted T cell fraction (not recorded which). These receptors were taken from a male donor with ankylosing spondylitis or in good health (not recorded which). Both conserved end residues are part of each CDR3. A D gene is named only where the DNA matches it firmly. The size of a clone is reported for some rows only, either as once, few or many, or as a class for expanded clones.

DNA	CDR3	size	V	J	length	D
TGCAGCCCTAGGGTGGGGCCCACAGATACGCAGTATTTT	CSPRVGPTDTQYF	few	TRBV29-1	TRBJ2-3	13	.
TGTGCCAGCAGTTACTCCGGTGAAAAACTGTTTTTT	CASSYSGEKLFF	.	TRBV6-5	TRBJ1-4	12	.
TGTGCCAGCGGGGGGGAAGAAGAAAAACTGTTTTTT	CASGGEEEKLFF	few	TRBV27	TRBJ1-4	12	.
TGCAGCGTCATCGGTTTTGACTCCTACAATGAGCAGTTCTTC	CSVIGFDSYNEQFF	few	TRBV29-1	TRBJ2-1	14	.
TGTGCCAGCAGTGAGGATTCGGACAGGGGGACCGTGAACACTGAAGCTTTCTTT	CASSEDSDRGTVNTEAFF	.	TRBV6-1	TRBJ1-1	18	TRBD1
TGTGCCAGCAGTTACACGGTATCCTACGAGCAGTACTTC	CASSYTVSYEQYF	few	TRBV6-6	TRBJ2-7	13	.
TGTGCCAGCAGTTCCGGAACGTGGGATTCACCCCTCCACTTT	CASSSGTWDSPLHF	many	TRBV12-3/TRBV12-4	TRBJ1-6	14	.
TGCGCCAGCAGCCAAGGGACTGACTCTGGAAACACCATATATTTT	CASSQGTDSGNTIYF	many	TRBV4-3	TRBJ1-3	15	.
TGTGCCAGCAGCCAAGGATTCTACGAGCAGTACTTC	CASSQGFYEQYF	few	TRBV3-1	TRBJ2-7	12	.
TGTGCCAGCGGTGGCGGGATCGGGGCAGATACGCAGTATTTT	CASGGGIGADTQYF	.	TRBV6-1	TRBJ2-3	14	.
TGTGCCACCAGTGAGGGACAGCTAACGAACACTGAAGCTTTCTTT	CATSEGQLTNTEAFF	many	TRBV24-1	TRBJ1-1	15	TRBD1
TGTGCCAGCAGCGAACAGGACAGGGGGATTAACTATGGCTACACCTTC	CASSEQDRGINYGYTF	.	TRBV7-9	TRBJ1-2	16	TRBD1
TGCAGCGTTGTACCCGGGGTCACCGGGGAGCTGTTTTTT	CSVVPGVTGELFF	.	TRBV29-1	TRBJ2-2	13	.
TGTGCCAGCAGTTTCGGGCAATACAATGAGCAGTTCTTC	CASSFGQYNEQFF	few	TRBV12-3/TRBV12-4	TRBJ2-1	13	.
TGTGCCACCAGTGATTTGGCGGGGGACGAGCAGTACTTC	CATSDLAGDEQYF	.	TRBV24-1	TRBJ2-7	13	TRBD2
TGTGCCAGCAGTTTACTCTGGGGCCAGCCCCAGCATTTT	CASSLLWGQPQHF	few	TRBV27	TRBJ1-5	13	.
TGTGCCAGCAGTTTAGGGGACACTCAGGGTCCAGTGAATGAGCAGTTCTTC	CASSLGDTQGPVNEQFF	few	TRBV27	TRBJ2-1	17	.
TGTGCCAGCAGCCCTGGACAGGGATCAACTTACGAGCAGTACTTC	CASSPGQGSTYEQYF	.	TRBV27	TRBJ2-7	15	TRBD1
TGTGCCAGCAGCAAAGCGGAAGGGGACTCTGGGGCCAACGTCCTGACTTTC	CASSKAEGDSGANVLTF	.	TRBV21-1	TRBJ2-6	17	.
TGCAGCGTTGAGGAGACAGGGGACCACGAGCAGTACTTC	CSVEETGDHEQYF	once	TRBV29-1	TRBJ2-7	13	TRBD1
TGTGCCAGCAGTGAACAGGGAGATGGCTACACCTTC	CASSEQGDGYTF	few	TRBV25-1	TRBJ1-2	12	.
TGCGCCAGCAGCTTGTGGGTTGGGACAGGCTACAATGAGCAGTTCTTC	CASSLWVGTGYNEQFF	few	TRBV5-1	TRBJ2-1	16	TRBD1
TGTGCCAGCAGGGGGACAGGGGTCCCGGCCGAGCAGTTCTTC	CASRGTGVPAEQFF	many	TRBV2	TRBJ2-1	14	TRBD1
TGTGCCATCAGTGGGTCTAGCGGGAGTTACGAGCAGTACTTC	CAISGSSGSYEQYF	few	TRBV10-3	TRBJ2-7	14	TRBD2
TGTGCCAGCAGCGCAGAGACTAGCGGGAGGGTCACCCATGAGCAGTTCTTC	CASSAETSGRVTHEQFF	.	TRBV5-6	TRBJ2-1	17	TRBD2
TGTGCCAGCAGCCCGGGGACACTTGGAGTCACCGGGGAGCTGTTTTTT	CASSPGTLGVTGELFF	few	TRBV7-8	TRBJ2-2	16	.
TGTGCCAGCAGCCAAGGTTGGGAGGTACCAGAGACCCAGTACTTC	CASSQGWEVPETQYF	many	TRBV3-1	TRBJ2-5	15	.
TGCGCCAGCAGCGACCGGACAGGGATTAATGGCTACACCTTC	CASSDRTGINGYTF	.	TRBV5-1	TRBJ1-2	14	TRBD1
TGTGCCAGCAGCTCCGAGGGGCCCGGGGAGCTGTTTTTT	CASSSEGPGELFF	.	TRBV7-2	TRBJ2-2	13	.
TGTGCCAGCAGCCCGGCATATTACAATGAGCAGTTCTTC	CASSPAYYNEQFF	.	TRBV12-3/TRBV12-4	TRBJ2-1	13	.
TGTGCCACCAGCAGAGTCAGGACCCCCGGAGATACGCAGTATTTT	CATSRVRTPGDTQYF	.	TRBV15	TRBJ2-3	15	.
TGCGCCAGCAGCCAGATAGCGGGAGGATTGTCCGGGGAGCTGTTTTTT	CASSQIAGGLSGELFF	.	TRBV4-1	TRBJ2-2	16	TRBD2
TGCGCCAGCAGCCAAGTTGGACTAGCGGGACCAGATACGCAGTATTTT	CASSQVGLAGPDTQYF	.	TRBV4-1	TRBJ2-3	16	TRBD2
TGTGCCAGCAGCTTAGGGGTAGGGGGAACCTACGAGCAGTACTTC	CASSLGVGGTYEQYF	.	TRBV7-2	TRBJ2-7	15	.
TGCGCCAGCAGCCAAACACTAGCGGGCTACGAGCAGTACTTC	CASSQTLAGYEQYF	.	TRBV4-1	TRBJ2-7	14	TRBD2
TGTGCCAGCAGTTACGAACCTACCGAGCAGTACTTC	CASSYEPTEQYF	.	TRBV6-2/TRBV6-3	TRBJ2-7	12	.
TGCGCCAGCAGCCGCGCCGAGGACACCCAAGAGACCCAGTACTTC	CASSRAEDTQETQYF	many	TRBV5-1	TRBJ2-5	15	.
TGTGCCAGCAGCCAAGAGGGGGAGGCGGGAGGGGACTACGAGCAGTACTTC	CASSQEGEAGGDYEQYF	many	TRBV4-2	TRBJ2-7	17	TRBD2
TGTGCCAGCAGCTTGTGGGATAGCGGCTCCTACAATGAGCAGTTCTTC	CASSLWDSGSYNEQFF	many	TRBV5-8	TRBJ2-1	16	.
TGTGCCATCAGTGACCAGGGAAATGCCGGGGAGCTGTTTTTT	CAISDQGNAGELFF	.	TRBV10-3	TRBJ2-2	14	.
TGTGCCAGCAGCCCGGGACAGGCCTACGAGCAGTACTTC	CASSPGQAYEQYF	many	TRBV9	TRBJ2-7	13	TRBD1
TGTGCCAGCAGCCCTACACTAGAGCAAGAGACCCAGTACTTC	CASSPTLEQETQYF	many	TRBV13	TRBJ2-5	14	.
TGTGCCAGCAGCTTATCTGCGGACTCCTACGAGCAGTACTTC	CASSLSADSYEQYF	.	TRBV7-9	TRBJ2-7	14	.
TGTGCCAGCAGTCCTCCAACGGGAGCGCCCTACGAGCAGTACTTC	CASSPPTGAPYEQYF	few	TRBV6-2/TRBV6-3	TRBJ2-7	15	.
TGTGCCAGCAGCCCGCCTTATACGGTCCTGACTTTC	CASSPPYTVLTF	.	TRBV7-6	TRBJ2-6	12	.
TGCGCCAGCAGCCCGACTAGCGCACAAGAGACCCAGTACTTC	CASSPTSAQETQYF	.	TRBV5-1	TRBJ2-5	14	TRBD2
TGTGCCAGCAGTTTAGGGGTAAACAAAAACATTCAGTACTTC	CASSLGVNKNIQYF	few	TRBV12-3/TRBV12-4	TRBJ2-4	14	.
TGCGCCAGCAGCCAAGATTTAGCGGGAGACGGCTACGAGCAGTACTTC	CASSQDLAGDGYEQYF	few	TRBV4-3	TRBJ2-7	16	TRBD2